These 11 T cell receptor beta chains were sequenced from one sample in a study of CD8+CD57+ T cells in acquired aplastic anemia. The study profiled TCR beta VDJ and CDR3 using genomic DNA as template. MiXCR, run by TCRdb on the reads, gives a single entry per CDR3 protein. The sample records around 160,000 distinct CDR3 sequences, around half being singletons. Individuals selected for sequencing had exhibited CD8+CD57+ cell expansion on flow cytometry. Sequencing was performed on sorted CD4+, CD8+, or CD8+CD57+ T cells (not recorded which) from PBMCs. These receptors were taken from a human donor with aplastic anemia.

This clonotype was detected only a few times. The rearrangement uses TRBV7-9 and TRBJ2-1; 8 bases align to TRBD1. After removal of 5 bases from V and 8 bases from J, the junction contained 5 bases not matched to a gene. CDR1 is SEHNR and CDR2 is FQNEAQ in the germline V gene (reference sequence). This CDR3 is 13 amino acids long. CDR3 protein: CASSPGQGDEQFF. DNA for the CDR3: TGTGCCAGCAGCCCCGGACAGGGCGATGAGCAGTTCTTC. Based on the CDR3 plus reference TRBV7-9 and TRBJ2-1, the full variable domain is DTGVSQNPRHKITKRGQNVTFRCDPISEHNRLYWYRQTLGQGPEFLTYFQNEAQLEKSRLLSDRFSAERPKGSFSTLEIQRTEQGDSAMYLCASSPGQGDEQFFGPGTRLTVL.

The sample holds many counts of this clonotype. This sequence joins TRBV4-2 and TRBJ2-3; the D gene is possibly TRBD2 (5 bases). Trimming left V 1 base short and J 0 bases short, with 5 bases between. Germline V gene sequence: CDR1 LGHNA, CDR2 YNFKEQ. The CDR3 totals 14 residues. The CDR3 loop reads CASSQGTSTDTQYF. CDR3 DNA: TGTGCCAGCAGCCAAGGGACTAGCACAGATACGCAGTATTTT.

There are many counts of this clonotype. The chain is built from TRBV20-1 and TRBJ2-7; 9 positions agree with TRBD1. In germline, CDR1 is DFQATT, CDR2 SNEGSKA (reference sequence). V lost 3 bases to trimming and J lost 0 bases; unmatched junction nucleotides: 6. This CDR3 region has 15 residues. The DNA for the CDR3 is TGCAGTGCTAGGGAGACAGGGGGTGGCTCCTACGAGCAGTACTTC. This encodes CSARETGGGSYEQYF.

The rearrangement uses TRBV19 and TRBJ1-6; TRBD1 might be the D (6 bases). The length of the CDR3 is 15 residues. Germline CDR1 is LNHDA and CDR2 is SQIVND (reference sequence). Deletions cut 3 bases from V and 11 bases from J, with 17 bases between. DNA for the CDR3: TGTGCCAGTAGTATTTCGGTTGGGGGCATGCCACCCCTCCACTTT. Residues: CASSISVGGMPPLHF.

This clonotype showed up many times. This chain links TRBV20-1 with TRBJ2-1, with no clear D. Germline CDR1 DFQATT, CDR2 SNEGSKA (reference sequence). Deletions cut 7 bases from V and 5 bases from J, with 18 bases between. The CDR3 loop spans 14 amino acids. The CDR3 coding sequence is TGCAGTGTTTTCGACTTACAAACTGACAATGAGCAGTTCTTC. Translated, it gives CSVFDLQTDNEQFF.

This clonotype was observed many times. The genes are TRBV5-6 and TRBJ1-1; D not resolved. Germline-derived CDR1 and CDR2 are SGHDT and YYEEEE. Trimming removed 3 bases at V and 0 bases at J, with 21 bases between. The CDR3 extends over 18 amino acids. The CDR3, as DNA: TGTGCCAGCAGCTCCCTGGGGAGGGATGATCAGATGAACACTGAAGCTTTCTTT. As protein: CASSSLGRDDQMNTEAFF.

For this clonotype: A much larger clone lies a single base off, so this may be a read error. J is TRBJ2-7 and V is TRBV30; 9 bases map to TRBD1. From germline, CDR1 is GTSNPN and CDR2 SVGIG (reference sequence). The V segment lost 3 bases and the J segment 8 bases; nucleotides outside the gene matches: 11. This CDR3 has 14 residues. CDR3 in amino acids: CAWRRGQGRRKQYF. The CDR3 nucleotides read TGTGCCTGGAGAAGGGGACAGGGACGTCGCAAGCAGTACTTC.

The table lists this clonotype with a few counts. This chain connects TRBV6-5 to TRBJ2-1; TRBD1 might be the D (6 bases). Trimming removed 4 bases from V and 9 bases from J, with 16 bases in between. Germline lookup yields CDR1 MNHEY and CDR2 SVGAGI. CDR3 length: 14 residues. The CDR3 nucleotides read TGTGCCAGCAGTTTACAGGGTAGTCTTGCTGAGCAGTTCTTC. Its protein product is CASSLQGSLAEQFF.

In regard to this clonotype: A much bigger clone sits one base away, suggesting this may be a read error. The chain is built from TRBV5-1 and TRBJ2-2, with D tentatively TRBD2 (5 bases). V shed 5 bases and J shed 0 bases, with 11 bases lying between them. The germline V gene has CDR1 SGHRS and CDR2 YFSETQ. The CDR3 is made up of 15 amino acids. The CDR3, as DNA: TGCGCCAGCAGGTTCGACGGGGCGAACACCGGGGAGCTGTTTTTT. It specifies CASRFDGANTGELFF.

The CDR3 DNA sequence: TGTGCCAGTAGTATGGTCCTGGTGAACACTGAAGCTTTCTTT. Translated, it gives CASSMVLVNTEAFF. The gene calls are TRBV19 and TRBJ1-1; D call uncertain. This CDR3 spans 14 amino acids. CDR1 and CDR2 (germline): LNHDA, SQIVND (reference sequence). V gave up 3 bases and J gave up 0 bases, with 8 bases separating them. Full variable domain (missing parts from reference TRBV19 and TRBJ1-1): DGGITQSPKYLFRKEGQNVTLSCEQNLNHDAMYWYRQDPGQGLRLIYYSQIVNDFQKGDIAEGYSVSREKKESFPLTVTSAQKNPTAFYLCASSMVLVNTEAFFGQGTRLTVV.

At least ten counts were recorded for this clonotype. The chain uses TRBV20-1 and TRBJ1-6; D is perhaps TRBD1 (5 bases). The CDR3 extends over 15 amino acids. Trimming stripped 5 bases from V and 7 bases from J, with 18 bases between. Germline CDR1 DFQATT, CDR2 SNEGSKA (reference sequence). The CDR3 nucleotides are TGCAGTGCTGAGGCCGGGACCTCGGGGAATTCACCCCTCCACTTT. Its protein is CSAEAGTSGNSPLHF.